These 14 T cell receptor beta chains originate from one sample sequenced in a study of OX40 agonist ivuxolimab in advanced cancers. TCRdb keeps only in-frame clones here, not all; method: immunoSEQ multiplex PCR. The sample includes 80,000 or so clones, 80% to 90% of them seen just once. Sequences were derived from CD4+ or CD8+ T cells sorted from blood, sampled in a trial of the OX40 agonist ivuxolimab. All receptors come from an adult with an advanced solid tumor such as melanoma, head and neck, liver or kidney cancer.

The chain employs TRBV19 and TRBJ2-2; 13 bases match TRBD2. Per the germline V gene, CDR1 is LNHDA and CDR2 is SQIVND (reference sequence). CDR3 length equals 20 residues. V shed 6 bases and J 4 bases; nucleotides not matched to a gene: 17. The CDR3 is CASSLRWRTSGSDGTGELFF. CDR3 nucleotides: TGTGCCAGTAGCCTCCGATGGCGGACTAGCGGGAGTGATGGCACCGGGGAGCTGTTTTTT.

The gene calls are TRBV11-3 and TRBJ2-1; 9 nucleotides align to TRBD2. CDR1 SGHNT and CDR2 YENEEA come from the germline V gene. Unmatched junction bases numbered 13, after V lost 4 bases and J lost 9 bases. The CDR3 loop spans 16 amino acids. DNA for the CDR3: TGTGCCAGCAGCTCGGCCCTGGGACTAGCAATGACTGAGCAGTTCTTC. Translated: CASSSALGLAMTEQFF.

J is TRBJ1-1 and V is TRBV2; D uncertain. Germline V gene data show CDR1 as SNHLY and CDR2 as FYNNEI. With 8 bases removed from V and 2 bases from J, the gap between germline ends came to 12 bases. The CDR3 consists of 13 residues. The CDR3 bases are TGTGCCAGCCTTTACAGCCCCAACACTGAAGCTTTCTTT. Translation gives CASLYSPNTEAFF.

The chain uses TRBV4-3 and TRBJ2-1; possibly TRBD1 for D (7 bases). V lost 0 bases, J lost 1 base, and 19 bases lay in between. This CDR3 comprises 19 residues. Looked up from germline, CDR1 is LGHNA and CDR2 is YSLEER. Written as DNA, the CDR3 is TGCGCCAGCAGCCAAGATGGAGGGCCACACAGGGGATCCTACAATGAGCAGTTCTTC. Translated: CASSQDGGPHRGSYNEQFF.

About this clone itself: Sequence at one end of the junction differs from germline and may be a read error. The rearrangement uses TRBV27 and TRBJ2-7; 10 nucleotides align to TRBD1. Germline values: CDR1 MNHEY, CDR2 SMNVEV (reference sequence). The CDR3 loop spans 14 amino acids. The CDR3 is CASSLTGGPYEQCF. CDR3 DNA: TGTGCCAGCAGTTTGACAGGGGGCCCCTACGAGCAGTGCTTC.

A few counts support this clone. The chain couples TRBV28 to TRBJ1-4; no clear D gene. The length of the CDR3 is 16 residues. Germline lookup yields CDR1 MDHEN and CDR2 SYDVKM. V was clipped by 1 base and J by 7 bases, with 16 bases between them. The CDR3 region is CASSLLAGIEGEKLFF. The CDR3 DNA sequence: TGTGCCAGCAGTTTATTGGCAGGCATCGAAGGTGAAAAACTGTTTTTT.

A remark on this clone: The identical CDR3 is also encoded by other nucleotide sequences in the sample. V is TRBV28 and J is TRBJ2-7; 8 bases are a match to TRBD1. Germline trimming cut 5 bases from V and 4 bases from J; bases unmatched to any gene: 7. The CDR3 totals 14 residues. Germline-derived CDR1 and CDR2 are MDHEN and SYDVKM. The CDR3 region is CASSRLTGGYEQYF. The CDR3 DNA reads as TGTGCCAGCAGTCGACTTACAGGGGGGTACGAGCAGTACTTC.

The chain has TRBV11-2 and TRBJ2-1, with D possibly TRBD2 on 5 matching bases. Germline values: CDR1 SGHAT, CDR2 FQNNGV. CDR3 length: 12 residues. Trimming removed 3 bases from V and 9 bases from J, with 9 bases in between. The CDR3 is CASSFIAGEQFF. The CDR3, as DNA: TGTGCCAGCAGCTTCATTGCGGGTGAGCAGTTCTTC.

This clone was counted between two and nine times. DNA for the CDR3: TGTGCCAGCAGCTTAGCGACAGGGATACGAAACACCATATATTTT. This sequence encodes CASSLATGIRNTIYF. The chain couples TRBV7-2 to TRBJ1-3, with TRBD1 matching over 7 bases. The J segment lost 5 bases and the V segment lost 0 bases, leaving 4 bases of the junction unmatched. The CDR3 is 15 residues long. Germline CDR1 and CDR2: SGHTA and FQGNSA.

V and J are TRBV6-5 and TRBJ1-6; 9 bases align to TRBD1. Germline assignment: CDR1 MNHEY and CDR2 SVGAGI. The CDR3 is 13 residues long. After removal of 6 bases from V and 9 bases from J, the junction contained 3 bases not matched to a gene. The CDR3, as DNA: TGTGCCAGCAGGGGGACAGGGAGTTCACCCCTCCACTTT. This sequence encodes CASRGTGSSPLHF.

This chain links TRBV7-6 with TRBJ2-7, with no clear D. Trimming took 3 bases from V and 2 from J, leaving 8 bases between them. CDR1 and CDR2 (germline): SGHVS, FNYEAQ. The CDR3 has 13 residues. The CDR3 coding sequence is TGTGCCAGCAGCTTTTCTAGTACCTACGAGCAGTACTTC. This codes for CASSFSSTYEQYF.

This chain connects TRBV11-2 to TRBJ2-1; 8 positions agree with TRBD1. CDR1 is SGHAT, CDR2 FQNNGV, per germline. This CDR3 spans 17 amino acids. The trim removed 4 bases at V and 8 bases at J, leaving 16 bases unmatched. This chain's CDR3 is CASSSPWTGTPGDEQFF. In DNA, the CDR3 is TGTGCCAGCAGCTCACCCTGGACAGGGACCCCTGGGGATGAGCAGTTCTTC.

The rearrangement joins TRBV4-1 to TRBJ1-1, with D perhaps matching TRBD1 (5 bases). Germline loops: CDR1 MGHRA, CDR2 YSYEKL. V was clipped by 4 bases and J by 3 bases, with 15 bases between them. This CDR3 has 15 residues. CDR3 amino acids: CASSPSRGPDTEAFF. As DNA, the CDR3 is TGCGCCAGCAGCCCCTCTAGGGGACCCGACACTGAAGCTTTCTTT.

The rearrangement uses TRBV14 and TRBJ2-7; TRBD1 is a possible D gene (6 bases). V shed 1 base and J shed 0 bases, with 13 bases lying between them. The CDR3 totals 16 residues. The germline V gene has CDR1 SGHDN and CDR2 FVKESK. The CDR3 DNA follows: TGTGCCAGCAGCCAAGCCCACTTCAGGGGCTCCTACGAGCAGTACTTC. Encoded protein: CASSQAHFRGSYEQYF.